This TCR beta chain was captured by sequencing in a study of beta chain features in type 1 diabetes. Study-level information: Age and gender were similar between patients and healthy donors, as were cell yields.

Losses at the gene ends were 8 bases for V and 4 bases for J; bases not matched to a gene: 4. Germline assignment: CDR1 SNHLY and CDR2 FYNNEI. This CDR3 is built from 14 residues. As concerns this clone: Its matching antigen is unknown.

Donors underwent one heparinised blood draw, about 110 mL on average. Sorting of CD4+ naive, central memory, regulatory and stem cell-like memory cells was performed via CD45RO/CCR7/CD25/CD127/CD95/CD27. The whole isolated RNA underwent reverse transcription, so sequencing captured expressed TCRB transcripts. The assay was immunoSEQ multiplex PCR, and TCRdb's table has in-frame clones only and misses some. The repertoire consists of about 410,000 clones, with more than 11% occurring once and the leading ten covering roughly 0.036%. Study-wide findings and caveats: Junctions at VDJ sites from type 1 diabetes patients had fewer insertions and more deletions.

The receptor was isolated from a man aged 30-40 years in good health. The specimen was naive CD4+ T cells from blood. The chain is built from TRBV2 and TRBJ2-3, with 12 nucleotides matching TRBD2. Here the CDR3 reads CASCRLAGADTQYF. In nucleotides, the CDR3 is TGTGCCAGCTGTCGACTAGCGGGGGCAGATACGCAGTATTTT.